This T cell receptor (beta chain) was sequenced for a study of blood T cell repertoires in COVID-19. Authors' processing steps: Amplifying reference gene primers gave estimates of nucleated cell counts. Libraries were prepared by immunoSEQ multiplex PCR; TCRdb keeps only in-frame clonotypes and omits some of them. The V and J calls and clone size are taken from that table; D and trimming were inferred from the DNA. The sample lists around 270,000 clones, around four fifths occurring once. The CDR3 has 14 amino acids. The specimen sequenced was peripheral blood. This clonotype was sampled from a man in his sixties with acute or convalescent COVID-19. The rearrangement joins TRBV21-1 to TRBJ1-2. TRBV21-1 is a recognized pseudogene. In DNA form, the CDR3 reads TGTGCCAGAGGAGGAGGACCGAGGAACTATGGCTACACCTTC. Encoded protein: CARGGGPRNYGYTF.